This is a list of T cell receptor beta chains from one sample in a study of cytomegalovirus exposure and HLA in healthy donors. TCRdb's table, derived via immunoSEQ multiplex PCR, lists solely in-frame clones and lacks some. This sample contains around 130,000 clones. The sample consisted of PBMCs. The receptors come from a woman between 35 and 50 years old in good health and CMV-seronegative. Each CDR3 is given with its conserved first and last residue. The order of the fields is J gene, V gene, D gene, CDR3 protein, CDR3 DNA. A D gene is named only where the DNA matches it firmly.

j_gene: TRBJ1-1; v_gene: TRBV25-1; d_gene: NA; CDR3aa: CVSAIGQRGTEAFF; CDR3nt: TGTGTCAGCGCTATAGGTCAAAGGGGCACTGAAGCTTTCTTT
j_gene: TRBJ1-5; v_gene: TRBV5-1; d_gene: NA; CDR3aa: CASSLAGTLNQPRHF; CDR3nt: TGCGCCAGCAGCTTAGCAGGAACACTCAATCAGCCCCGGCATTTT
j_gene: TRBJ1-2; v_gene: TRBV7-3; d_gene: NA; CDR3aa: CASSSTGAYGYTF; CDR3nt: TGTGCCAGCAGCTCGACAGGTGCTTATGGCTACACCTTC
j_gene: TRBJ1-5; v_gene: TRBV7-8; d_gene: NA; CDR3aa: CASSLGQLLEDQPQHF; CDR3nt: TGTGCCAGCAGCTTAGGACAGCTTCTGGAAGATCAGCCCCAGCATTTT
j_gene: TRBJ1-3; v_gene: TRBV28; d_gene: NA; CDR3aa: CASSSGNQASGNTIYF; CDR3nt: TGTGCCAGCAGTTCGGGGAACCAGGCCTCTGGAAACACCATATATTTT
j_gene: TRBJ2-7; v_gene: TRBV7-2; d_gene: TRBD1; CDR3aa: CASRVQGVTYEQYF; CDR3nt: TGTGCCAGCAGGGTACAGGGGGTCACCTACGAGCAGTACTTC
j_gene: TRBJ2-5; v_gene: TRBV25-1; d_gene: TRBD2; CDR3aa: CATWEREGETQYF; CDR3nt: TGTGCCACCTGGGAGAGGGAGGGGGAGACCCAGTACTTC
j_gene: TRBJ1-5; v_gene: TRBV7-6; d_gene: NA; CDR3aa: CASSQAVAGKYQPQHF; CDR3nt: TGTGCCAGCAGCCAAGCGGTGGCAGGCAAATATCAGCCCCAGCATTTT
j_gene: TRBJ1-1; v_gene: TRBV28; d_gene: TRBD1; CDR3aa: CASSLWRDRALGTEAFF; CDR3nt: TGTGCCAGCAGTTTATGGCGGGACAGGGCGTTGGGCACTGAAGCTTTCTTT
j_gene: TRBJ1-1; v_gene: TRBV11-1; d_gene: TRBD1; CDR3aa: CASSLRDRGREAEAFF; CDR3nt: TGTGCCAGCAGCTTACGGGACAGGGGGCGGGAGGCTGAAGCTTTCTTT
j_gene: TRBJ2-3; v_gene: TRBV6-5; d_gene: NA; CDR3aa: CASSYSSADTQYF; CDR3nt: TGTGCCAGCAGTTACTCTAGCGCGGATACGCAGTATTTT
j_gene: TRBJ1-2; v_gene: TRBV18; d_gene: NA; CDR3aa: CASSPTDSADGYTF; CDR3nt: TGTGCCAGCTCACCGACCGACAGTGCTGATGGCTACACCTTC
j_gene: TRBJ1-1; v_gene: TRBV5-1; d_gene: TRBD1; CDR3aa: CASSFRDRGDTEAFF; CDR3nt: TGCGCCAGCAGCTTCAGGGACAGGGGAGACACTGAAGCTTTCTTT
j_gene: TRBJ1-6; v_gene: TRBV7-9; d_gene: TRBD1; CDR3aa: CASSLVQGLSPLHF; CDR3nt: TGTGCCAGCAGCTTAGTACAGGGGCTCTCACCCCTCCACTTT
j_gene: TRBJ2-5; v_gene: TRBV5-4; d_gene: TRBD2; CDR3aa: CASSLSGGQETQYF; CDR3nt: TGTGCCAGCAGCTTGTCGGGGGGCCAAGAGACCCAGTACTTC
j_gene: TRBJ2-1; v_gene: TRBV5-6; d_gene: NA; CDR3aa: CASSLWNYRDNEQFF; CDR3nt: TGTGCCAGCAGCCTCTGGAACTACAGGGACAATGAGCAGTTCTTC
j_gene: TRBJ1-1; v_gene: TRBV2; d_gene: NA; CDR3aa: CASRSRAMNTEAFF; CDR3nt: TGTGCCAGCAGGAGTAGAGCCATGAACACTGAAGCTTTCTTT
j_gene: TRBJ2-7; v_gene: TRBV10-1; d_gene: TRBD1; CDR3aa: CASSENSGQGVDEQYF; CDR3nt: TGCGCCAGCAGTGAGAACTCGGGACAGGGGGTAGACGAGCAGTACTTC
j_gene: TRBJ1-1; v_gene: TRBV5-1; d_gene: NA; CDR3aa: CASSSRGRSRILNTEAFF; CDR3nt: TGCGCCAGCAGCTCCCGAGGGCGATCTCGGATTCTGAACACTGAAGCTTTCTTT
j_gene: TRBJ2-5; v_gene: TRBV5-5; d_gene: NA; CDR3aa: CASSYTPSDSQETQYF; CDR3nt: TGTGCCAGCAGCTACACCCCTTCAGATTCCCAAGAGACCCAGTACTTC
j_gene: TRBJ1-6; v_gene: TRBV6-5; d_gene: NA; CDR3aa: CASSRGYDNSPLHF; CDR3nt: TGTGCCAGCAGCCGCGGTTATGATAATTCACCCCTCCACTTT
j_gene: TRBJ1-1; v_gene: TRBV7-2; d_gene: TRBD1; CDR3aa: CASSKDRGTEAFF; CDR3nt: TGTGCCAGCAGCAAAGACAGGGGGACTGAAGCTTTCTTT
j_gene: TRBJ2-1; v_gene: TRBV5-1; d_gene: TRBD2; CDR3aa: CASSRTSGGRNEQFF; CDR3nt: TGCGCCAGCAGCCGGACTAGCGGGGGGAGAAATGAGCAGTTCTTC
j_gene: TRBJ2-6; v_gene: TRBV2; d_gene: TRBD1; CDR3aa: CASSGQVISGANVLTF; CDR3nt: TGTGCCAGCAGCGGACAGGTTATAAGTGGGGCCAACGTCCTGACTTTC
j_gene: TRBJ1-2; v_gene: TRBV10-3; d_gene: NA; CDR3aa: CAISLFGLGDGYTF; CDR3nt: TGTGCCATCAGCCTTTTCGGATTGGGAGATGGCTACACCTTC
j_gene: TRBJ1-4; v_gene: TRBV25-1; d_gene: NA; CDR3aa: CASSEYRPGTFNEKLFF; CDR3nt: TGTGCCAGCAGTGAATATCGTCCAGGGACTTTTAATGAAAAACTGTTTTTT